This section outlines one TCR beta chain sequence together with its context. Its matching antigen is unknown. The sample comes from a study of cytomegalovirus exposure and HLA in healthy donors. Whole-study findings and limits: Segments of the TCR beta V type were, in most cases, productive about 87% or about 30% of the time in an earlier analysis.

The CDR3 is 19 residues long. The study ran its PCR with 60 Vbeta and 13 Jbeta primers. The assay was immunoSEQ multiplex PCR, and TCRdb's table has in-frame clones only and misses some. The sample yields approximately 40,000 clones, approximately 86% seen once. The study sampled nominally healthy donors, though unrecorded immune exposures were likely. The V gene is TRBV12-2, the J gene TRBJ2-1; the table's D call of TRBD2 was not tested on the DNA. TRBV12-2 is a known pseudogene. Sequencing input: PBMCs. The TCR originated in a woman aged 18-29 years in good health and CMV-seropositive. The CDR3 nucleotides are TGTGCAAGTCGCCCTCCGGGGGCTAGCGGGAAGAGCTCCTACAATGAGCAGTTCTTC. It codes for CASRPPGASGKSSYNEQFF.